These T cell receptor beta chains were read from a single sample in a study of a mutant IDH1 vaccine in newly diagnosed glioma. Antigen specificity for these receptors is unknown. Produced via immunoSEQ multiplex PCR; TCRdb's table is partial and in-frame only. The data show about 54,000 clones, about 80% seen once. Source: PBMCs, taken from a glioma patient whose treatment included an IDH1 peptide vaccine. The receptors derive from a young man with glioma. The CDR3 runs from the conserved cysteine through the conserved F or W. Fields, in order: clone size, V gene, D gene, J gene, CDR3 protein, CDR3 DNA. The D gene is left open where the match is weak. Some rows mark clone size as missing; the rest say once, few, many or name a class of expanded clone.

clone_size: .
v_call: TRBV20-1
d_call: .
j_call: TRBJ1-2
cdr3_aa: CSATGGYGYTF
cdr3_nt: TGCAGTGCGACGGGTGGGTATGGCTACACCTTC

clone_size: .
v_call: TRBV5-4
d_call: TRBD2
j_call: TRBJ2-3
cdr3_aa: CASSSAGGRRDTQYF
cdr3_nt: TGTGCCAGCAGTTCAGCGGGGGGGCGCCGAGATACGCAGTATTTT

clone_size: .
v_call: TRBV7-2
d_call: .
j_call: TRBJ1-5
cdr3_aa: CASSLDTGGKPQHF
cdr3_nt: TGTGCCAGCAGCTTAGACACGGGGGGAAAGCCCCAGCATTTT

clone_size: few
v_call: TRBV5-1
d_call: .
j_call: TRBJ2-7
cdr3_aa: CASSRRSSDSLVSYEQYF
cdr3_nt: TGCGCCAGCAGCAGACGAAGCTCGGACAGCCTAGTTTCGTACGAGCAGTACTTC

clone_size: .
v_call: TRBV27
d_call: .
j_call: TRBJ2-2
cdr3_aa: CASSSEDTGELFF
cdr3_nt: TGTGCCAGCAGTTCAGAGGACACCGGGGAGCTGTTTTTT

clone_size: .
v_call: TRBV6-1
d_call: .
j_call: TRBJ1-2
cdr3_aa: CASSETRNYGYTF
cdr3_nt: TGTGCCAGCAGTGAAACAAGAAACTATGGCTACACCTTC

clone_size: once
v_call: TRBV4-2
d_call: TRBD1
j_call: TRBJ1-1
cdr3_aa: CASGRDRGQLNTEAFF
cdr3_nt: TGTGCCAGCGGCCGGGACAGGGGGCAATTGAACACTGAAGCTTTCTTT

clone_size: .
v_call: TRBV28
d_call: TRBD1
j_call: TRBJ2-2
cdr3_aa: CASRETGRGGELFF
cdr3_nt: TGTGCCAGCAGAGAGACAGGGCGAGGCGGGGAGCTGTTTTTT

clone_size: .
v_call: TRBV19
d_call: .
j_call: TRBJ1-1
cdr3_aa: CASSDPPRRRARTEAFF
cdr3_nt: TGTGCCAGTAGTGACCCACCACGGAGGAGGGCGCGCACTGAAGCTTTCTTT

clone_size: .
v_call: TRBV19
d_call: .
j_call: TRBJ2-7
cdr3_aa: CASRGLLSYEQYF
cdr3_nt: TGTGCCAGTAGGGGGCTGCTTTCCTACGAGCAGTACTTC

clone_size: few
v_call: TRBV6-1
d_call: .
j_call: TRBJ2-2
cdr3_aa: CASSEVGGFGELFF
cdr3_nt: TGTGCCAGCAGTGAAGTAGGGGGGTTCGGGGAGCTGTTTTTT

clone_size: .
v_call: TRBV4-1
d_call: .
j_call: TRBJ1-5
cdr3_aa: CASSPDLDQPQHF
cdr3_nt: TGCGCCAGCAGCCCAGACCTGGATCAGCCCCAGCATTTT

clone_size: .
v_call: TRBV5-1
d_call: TRBD1
j_call: TRBJ1-4
cdr3_aa: CASSLIGQGRQVEKLFF
cdr3_nt: TGCGCCAGCAGCTTAATAGGACAGGGGAGGCAAGTGGAAAAACTGTTTTTT

clone_size: once
v_call: TRBV7-2
d_call: .
j_call: TRBJ2-2
cdr3_aa: CASSLVSLHGELFF
cdr3_nt: TGTGCCAGCAGCTTAGTTTCCCTGCACGGGGAGCTGTTTTTT

clone_size: few
v_call: TRBV7-9
d_call: TRBD1
j_call: TRBJ1-1
cdr3_aa: CASSLQGAGTEAFF
cdr3_nt: TGTGCCAGCAGCTTGCAGGGGGCGGGCACTGAAGCTTTCTTT

clone_size: .
v_call: TRBV10-2
d_call: .
j_call: TRBJ1-1
cdr3_aa: CASSEGGHLTEAFF
cdr3_nt: TGCGCCAGCAGTGAGGGGGGACATCTCACTGAAGCTTTCTTT

clone_size: .
v_call: TRBV29-1
d_call: TRBD1
j_call: TRBJ1-1
cdr3_aa: CSVRTGSNTEAFF
cdr3_nt: TGCAGCGTTCGGACAGGATCGAACACTGAAGCTTTCTTT

clone_size: .
v_call: TRBV18
d_call: .
j_call: TRBJ1-4
cdr3_aa: CASSPPAAGVNEKLFF
cdr3_nt: TGTGCCAGCTCACCACCGGCTGCAGGGGTTAATGAAAAACTGTTTTTT

clone_size: .
v_call: TRBV7-9
d_call: .
j_call: TRBJ2-7
cdr3_aa: CASSSQGRGKNYEQYF
cdr3_nt: TGTGCCAGCAGCTCCCAGGGCAGGGGTAAAAACTACGAGCAGTACTTC

clone_size: .
v_call: TRBV6-1
d_call: TRBD2
j_call: TRBJ2-7
cdr3_aa: CASAWTSGDAEQYF
cdr3_nt: TGTGCCAGCGCCTGGACTAGCGGGGATGCCGAGCAGTACTTC

clone_size: .
v_call: TRBV6-5
d_call: .
j_call: TRBJ2-2
cdr3_aa: CASSYIGQMNTGELFF
cdr3_nt: TGTGCCAGCAGTTATATAGGACAGATGAACACCGGGGAGCTGTTTTTT

clone_size: .
v_call: TRBV5-1
d_call: TRBD1
j_call: TRBJ1-5
cdr3_aa: CASSLDRGRNQPQHF
cdr3_nt: TGCGCCAGCAGCTTGGACAGGGGGCGAAATCAGCCCCAGCATTTT

clone_size: .
v_call: TRBV15
d_call: .
j_call: TRBJ1-3
cdr3_aa: CATSRGNTISGNTIYF
cdr3_nt: TGTGCCACCAGCAGAGGGAACACCATCTCTGGAAACACCATATATTTT

clone_size: .
v_call: TRBV7-9
d_call: .
j_call: TRBJ2-5
cdr3_aa: CASSPVRDGTQYF
cdr3_nt: TGTGCCAGCAGCCCTGTCCGGGATGGGACCCAGTACTTC

clone_size: .
v_call: TRBV7-6
d_call: .
j_call: TRBJ2-1
cdr3_aa: CASSLTGSSYNEQFF
cdr3_nt: TGTGCCAGCAGCTTAACGGGGAGCTCCTACAATGAGCAGTTCTTC

clone_size: .
v_call: TRBV5-1
d_call: .
j_call: TRBJ1-3
cdr3_aa: CASSWIFSDTIYF
cdr3_nt: TGCGCCAGCAGCTGGATTTTTTCGGACACCATATATTTT

clone_size: .
v_call: TRBV6-4
d_call: .
j_call: TRBJ2-3
cdr3_aa: CASSEGAHTDTQYF
cdr3_nt: TGTGCCAGCAGTGAGGGGGCACACACAGATACGCAGTATTTT

clone_size: .
v_call: TRBV28
d_call: TRBD1
j_call: TRBJ1-4
cdr3_aa: CASSSPTGLGEKLFF
cdr3_nt: TGTGCCAGCAGTAGCCCGACAGGGTTGGGTGAAAAACTGTTTTTT

clone_size: few
v_call: TRBV11-2
d_call: .
j_call: TRBJ2-3
cdr3_aa: CASTSEGEDTQYF
cdr3_nt: TGTGCCAGCACTTCCGAGGGGGAGGATACGCAGTATTTT

clone_size: .
v_call: TRBV7-8
d_call: .
j_call: TRBJ1-2
cdr3_aa: CASSLTTTTGYYGYTF
cdr3_nt: TGTGCCAGCAGCTTAACGACTACCACAGGGTATTATGGCTACACCTTC

clone_size: .
v_call: TRBV23-1
d_call: .
j_call: TRBJ1-2
cdr3_aa: CASSQSGSNYGYTF
cdr3_nt: TGCGCCAGCAGTCAATCGGGGTCTAACTATGGCTACACCTTC

clone_size: .
v_call: TRBV4-2
d_call: .
j_call: TRBJ2-3
cdr3_aa: CASSPSGSPVGPDTQYF
cdr3_nt: TGTGCCAGCAGCCCCTCCGGGAGCCCCGTAGGACCAGATACGCAGTATTTT

clone_size: .
v_call: TRBV7-6
d_call: .
j_call: TRBJ2-7
cdr3_aa: CASSLGVFGGRSEQYF
cdr3_nt: TGTGCCAGCAGCTTAGGGGTCTTCGGGGGTCGGTCCGAGCAGTACTTC

clone_size: medium-sized
v_call: TRBV18
d_call: .
j_call: TRBJ1-3
cdr3_aa: CASSTGTRNTIYF
cdr3_nt: TGTGCCAGCTCTACCGGGACCAGAAACACCATATATTTT

clone_size: .
v_call: TRBV6-5
d_call: .
j_call: TRBJ2-2
cdr3_aa: CASSFGLRMNTGELFF
cdr3_nt: TGTGCCAGCAGTTTTGGACTAAGAATGAACACCGGGGAGCTGTTTTTT

clone_size: .
v_call: TRBV10-1
d_call: .
j_call: TRBJ1-1
cdr3_aa: CASSESPRANTEAFF
cdr3_nt: TGCGCCAGCAGTGAGTCTCCCAGGGCGAACACTGAAGCTTTCTTT

clone_size: .
v_call: TRBV27
d_call: .
j_call: TRBJ2-1
cdr3_aa: CASSLSRVSNNEQFF
cdr3_nt: TGTGCCAGCAGTTTATCTCGGGTCAGCAACAATGAGCAGTTCTTC

clone_size: few
v_call: TRBV5-1
d_call: .
j_call: TRBJ1-2
cdr3_aa: CASSLQWNYGYTF
cdr3_nt: TGCGCCAGCAGCTTGCAGTGGAACTATGGCTACACCTTC

clone_size: .
v_call: TRBV9
d_call: .
j_call: TRBJ1-5
cdr3_aa: CASSLSGDGQPQHF
cdr3_nt: TGTGCCAGCAGCTTGTCGGGAGATGGTCAGCCCCAGCATTTT

clone_size: .
v_call: TRBV6-5
d_call: .
j_call: TRBJ1-1
cdr3_aa: CASSSLRGTEAFF
cdr3_nt: TGTGCCAGCAGCTCTCTGAGGGGGACTGAAGCTTTCTTT

clone_size: few
v_call: TRBV2
d_call: .
j_call: TRBJ1-1
cdr3_aa: CASSAPRGLITEAFF
cdr3_nt: TGTGCCAGCAGTGCCCCTCGGGGCCTGATAACTGAAGCTTTCTTT

clone_size: few
v_call: TRBV7-9
d_call: .
j_call: TRBJ1-1
cdr3_aa: CASSYGRLMNTEAFF
cdr3_nt: TGTGCCAGCAGCTATGGACGGCTGATGAACACTGAAGCTTTCTTT

clone_size: .
v_call: TRBV19
d_call: .
j_call: TRBJ1-1
cdr3_aa: CASMFLTGTEAFF
cdr3_nt: TGTGCCAGCATGTTCCTGACTGGGACTGAAGCTTTCTTT

clone_size: .
v_call: TRBV11-2
d_call: TRBD1
j_call: TRBJ2-1
cdr3_aa: CASSQYGQGHEQFF
cdr3_nt: TGTGCCAGCAGCCAATATGGACAGGGCCATGAGCAGTTCTTC

clone_size: .
v_call: TRBV18
d_call: .
j_call: TRBJ2-2
cdr3_aa: CASSPDQQRGELFF
cdr3_nt: TGTGCCAGCTCACCGGACCAACAAAGGGGGGAGCTGTTTTTT

clone_size: .
v_call: TRBV9
d_call: .
j_call: TRBJ2-7
cdr3_aa: CASSVGGGHSYEQYF
cdr3_nt: TGTGCCAGCAGCGTAGGAGGGGGACACTCCTACGAGCAGTACTTC

clone_size: .
v_call: TRBV6-1
d_call: TRBD1
j_call: TRBJ1-3
cdr3_aa: CASSDGTGGNTIYF
cdr3_nt: TGTGCCAGCAGTGACGGGACAGGGGGAAACACCATATATTTT

clone_size: .
v_call: TRBV18
d_call: .
j_call: TRBJ1-2
cdr3_aa: CASSPRVQGYTF
cdr3_nt: TGTGCCAGCTCACCAAGGGTTCAGGGCTACACCTTC